Here is one T cell receptor (delta chain) with its context. CDR3 length equals 17 residues. Per germline, CDR1 GEAIGNYY and CDR2 EKD. V dropped 7 bases and J dropped 6; count of bases not matched to a gene: 17. The data were obtained in a study of gamma-delta T cells after stem cell transplantation. TCRdb re-processed the RT-PCR reads via CATT. The sample table sets out about 90 delta-chain clones. The V call is TRDV2, the J call TRDJ2; 9 nucleotides line up with TRDD3. The specimen was gamma-delta T cells. The source of this sequence is a human donor. It is not recorded whose cells these are; they may come from a transplant donor. This table probably holds off-target reads from a library built for another chain. Written as DNA, the CDR3 is TGTGCCTGCGACCCCCTCCGGGGGGATACAAGGGCAGCACAACTCTTCTTT. Translated, it gives CACDPLRGDTRAAQLFF.